A single sample gave rise to the 21 T cell receptor beta chains below, sequenced in a study of type 1 and type 2 diabetes patients. PCR was run on genomic DNA. Multiplex PCR with 30 forward and 13 reverse primers amplified the TCR beta CDR3. TCRdb passed the multiplex PCR reads through MiXCR, listing each CDR3 protein once. This table has some 250,000 distinct CDR3 sequences, roughly 44% appearing once. The sequencing input was peripheral blood mononuclear cells (PBMCs). These receptors came from a man between 18 and 35 years old with type 2 diabetes.

The genes are TRBV19 and TRBJ2-1; the match to TRBD2 covers 12 bases. CDR1 is LNHDA, CDR2 SQIVND, per germline (reference sequence). The CDR3 contains 20 residues. The V and J ends lost 7 bases and 4 bases, in that order; junction bases with no gene match: 20. The CDR3 protein is CASTSLGPARLAGDYNEQFF. The CDR3, as DNA: TGTGCCAGTACCTCCCTGGGCCCCGCCCGACTAGCGGGAGATTACAATGAGCAGTTCTTC.

This clonotype was picked up a small number of times. The rearrangement links TRBV7-2 to TRBJ1-6; the D is unclear. This CDR3 comprises 14 residues. V shed 1 base and J shed 6 bases, with 7 bases lying between them. From germline, CDR1 is SGHTA and CDR2 FQGNSA. For the CDR3, the DNA is TGTGCCAGCAGCTTAGGGGCAGTTAATTCACCCCTCCACTTT. This encodes CASSLGAVNSPLHF. Filled out from reference TRBV7-2 and TRBJ1-6, the complete variable domain reads GAGVSQSPSNKVTEKGKDVELRCDPISGHTALYWYRQSLGQGLEFLIYFQGNSAPDKSGLPSDRFSAERTGGSVSTLTIQRTQQEDSAVYLCASSLGAVNSPLHFGNGTRLTVT.

This clonotype appeared a few times. The chain joins TRBV20-1 to TRBJ2-7; D is perhaps TRBD2 (6 bases). With 6 bases removed from V and 0 bases from J, the gap between germline ends came to 15 bases. CDR1 is DFQATT, CDR2 SNEGSKA, per germline (reference sequence). The CDR3 totals 14 residues. This CDR3 is CSAPRLGGSYEQYF. As DNA, the CDR3 is TGCAGTGCCCCTCGCCTGGGGGGCTCCTACGAGCAGTACTTC.

This clonotype was counted a few times. J is TRBJ2-7 and V is TRBV27; the match to TRBD2 covers 8 bases. This CDR3 contains 15 residues. From germline, CDR1 is MNHEY and CDR2 SMNVEV (reference sequence). V lost 8 bases and J lost 2; bases outside the gene matches: 11. In nucleotides, the CDR3 is TGTGCCAGCTGCCCTAGCGGGCGATCCACCTACGAGCAGTACTTC. Translated: CASCPSGRSTYEQYF.

The chain's CDR3 is CASSPLRGTKIETQYF. The CDR3 nucleotides read TGTGCCAGCAGCCCCCTGAGAGGGACAAAGATAGAGACCCAGTACTTC. V gene TRBV7-6 combines with J gene TRBJ2-5; D is perhaps TRBD1 (6 bases). Germline V gives CDR1 SGHVS, CDR2 FNYEAQ. The V end was cut by 5 bases, the J end by 4 bases, with 20 bases between. The CDR3 loop spans 16 amino acids.

As to this clonotype: A much larger clone lies one base from this, so it may be a read error. The rearrangement links TRBV7-2 to TRBJ2-7; D uncertain. CDR1 is SGHTA and CDR2 is FQGNSA in the germline V gene. This CDR3 is built from 12 residues. The V and J ends lost 5 bases and 4 bases respectively, with 9 bases between them. The CDR3 region has the DNA TGTGCCAGCAGCCGGAAAGAATACGAGCAGTACTTC. Protein: CASSRKEYEQYF.

The sample holds a few counts of this clonotype. The chain has TRBV9 and TRBJ2-7; 9 bases align to TRBD1. J was trimmed by 3 bases and V by 3 bases; bases with no gene match: 10. CDR1 and CDR2 from the germline V gene are SGDLS and YYNGEE. The CDR3 has 16 amino acids. The CDR3 is CASSAGAQDRGYEQYF. The CDR3 DNA follows: TGTGCCAGCAGCGCCGGGGCACAGGACAGGGGCTACGAGCAGTACTTC. The entire variable domain, with the rest obtained from reference TRBV9 and TRBJ2-7, is as follows: DSGVTQTPKHLITATGQRVTLRCSPRSGDLSVYWYQQSLDQGLQFLIQYYNGEERAKGNILERFSAQQFPDLHSELNLSSLELGDSALYFCASSAGAQDRGYEQYFGPGTRLTVT.

The V call is TRBV5-1, the J call TRBJ1-2, with 9 bases identical to TRBD1. The CDR3 totals 14 residues. CDR1 is SGHRS, CDR2 YFSETQ, per germline. V dropped 1 base and J dropped 7; count of bases not matched to a gene: 5. Written as DNA, the CDR3 is TGCGCCAGCAGCTTGACCGGGACAGGGTCTGGCTACACCTTC. It specifies CASSLTGTGSGYTF.

The chain carries TRBV7-9 and TRBJ2-6, with D perhaps matching TRBD1 (5 bases). Germline values: CDR1 SEHNR, CDR2 FQNEAQ (reference sequence). Trimming removed 4 bases at V and 0 bases at J, with 7 bases between. This CDR3 contains 15 residues. The CDR3 bases are TGTGCCAGCAGCTGGGGCGACTCTGGGGCCAACGTCCTGACTTTC. Amino acid sequence: CASSWGDSGANVLTF. The variable domain in full, completed from reference TRBV7-9 and TRBJ2-6, reads DTGVSQNPRHKITKRGQNVTFRCDPISEHNRLYWYRQTLGQGPEFLTYFQNEAQLEKSRLLSDRFSAERPKGSFSTLEIQRTEQGDSAMYLCASSWGDSGANVLTFGAGSRLTVL.

This sequence joins TRBV4-3 and TRBJ2-2, with D possibly being TRBD2 (6 bases). CDR1 is LGHNA, CDR2 YSLEER, per germline. V was shortened by 4 bases and J by 11 bases, with 20 bases between the two germline ends. The CDR3 is 15 amino acids. CDR3 coding DNA: TGCGCCAGCAGCCCGAGGGAGGCAGTCTCTGGAGAGCTGTTTTTT. Translation: CASSPREAVSGELFF.

About this clonotype itself: Its ends do not fully match the called genes, so a read error is possible. The gene calls are TRBV9 and TRBJ1-6; tentative D call: TRBD1 (6 bases). Germline assignment: CDR1 SGDLS and CDR2 YYNGEE. The CDR3 sequence is 15 residues long. In nucleotides, the CDR3 is TGTGCTAGCAGCGTCTCCAACAGGGACAATTCACCCCTCCACTTT. Residues: CASSVSNRDNSPLHF.

The gene calls are TRBV6-1 and TRBJ2-7; D gene uncertain. Germline values: CDR1 MNHNS, CDR2 SASEGT. V was trimmed by 1 base and J by 3 bases, leaving 13 bases between them. This CDR3 is built from 15 residues. CDR3 residues: CASSEGTASRYEQYF. The CDR3 DNA reads as TGTGCCAGCAGTGAAGGGACGGCGTCCCGCTACGAGCAGTACTTC.

This clonotype has a handful of counts. This chain uses TRBV7-2 with TRBJ1-1; 8 nucleotides match TRBD1. CDR1 is SGHTA, CDR2 FQGNSA, per germline. The CDR3 loop spans 14 amino acids. V lost 6 bases to trimming and J lost 5 bases; unmatched junction nucleotides: 8. CDR3 amino acids: CASSRNRGWTEAFF. As DNA, the CDR3 is TGTGCCAGCAGTCGGAACAGGGGGTGGACTGAAGCTTTCTTT. Full variable domain (missing parts from reference TRBV7-2 and TRBJ1-1): GAGVSQSPSNKVTEKGKDVELRCDPISGHTALYWYRQSLGQGLEFLIYFQGNSAPDKSGLPSDRFSAERTGGSVSTLTIQRTQQEDSAVYLCASSRNRGWTEAFFGQGTRLTVV.

Worth noting for this clonotype: A much larger clone is a single base away; this may be a read error. The rearrangement joins TRBV30 to TRBJ2-5; D possibly matches TRBD1 or TRBD2 (6 bases each). Germline loops: CDR1 GTSNPN, CDR2 SVGIG (reference sequence). V shed 8 bases and J shed 3 bases, with 13 bases lying between them. The CDR3 loop spans 12 amino acids. In DNA, the CDR3 is TGTGCCGGCACGAGGGGGGAAGAGACCCAGTACTTC. The encoded protein is CAGTRGEETQYF.

The chain joins TRBV27 to TRBJ1-2; TRBD1 is a possible D gene (6 bases). This CDR3 is 14 amino acids long. Trimming left V 7 bases short and J 8 bases short, with 20 bases between. Germline-derived CDR1 and CDR2 are MNHEY and SMNVEV (reference sequence). The CDR3, as DNA: TGTGCCAGCATCGAGGCAGGGGTGAGTCGGGGCTACACCTTC. Translation: CASIEAGVSRGYTF.

This clonotype was counted between two and nine times. This chain connects TRBV5-1 to TRBJ1-2; D is unclear. CDR3 length equals 13 residues. In germline, CDR1 is SGHRS, CDR2 YFSETQ. V was cut by 4 bases and J by 8 bases, with 15 bases left in between. For the CDR3, the DNA is TGCGCCAGCAGCATTTCAGTAGCGGGGGGCTACACCTTC. Its protein is CASSISVAGGYTF.

To note about this clonotype: This may arise from a read error, as a much more abundant clone is one base away. The rearrangement links TRBV19 to TRBJ1-1, with a possible D match to TRBD1 (6 bases). V lost 6 bases and J lost 6, with 17 bases in between. The CDR3 contains 14 residues. Per germline, CDR1 LNHDA and CDR2 SQIVND (reference sequence). This chain's CDR3 is CASRNRVGDSEAFF. For the CDR3, the DNA is TGTGCCAGTAGAAACAGGGTCGGGGACTCTGAAGCTTTCTTT.

There are a few counts of this clonotype. This sequence joins TRBV12-3 or TRBV12-4 and TRBJ1-6; D is possibly TRBD1 (6 bases). Deletions cut 6 bases from V and 9 bases from J, with 12 bases between. CDR3 size: 13 residues. The CDR3 spells CASSRTTGSPLHF. For the CDR3, the DNA is TGTGCCAGCAGCCGTACGACAGGTTCACCCCTCCACTTT.

The chain employs TRBV11-1 and TRBJ2-5; 12 bases align to TRBD1. The CDR3 is made up of 14 amino acids. The trim removed 5 bases at V and 7 bases at J, leaving 5 bases unmatched. Looked up from germline, CDR1 is SGHAT and CDR2 is FQDESV (reference sequence). The CDR3 DNA sequence: TGTGCCAGCAGCAGGGACAGGGGGCGTGGGACCCAGTACTTC. The encoded protein is CASSRDRGRGTQYF. The whole variable domain, remainder taken from reference TRBV11-1 and TRBJ2-5, is EAEVAQSPRYKITEKSQAVAFWCDPISGHATLYWYRQILGQGPELLVQFQDESVVDDSQLPKDRFSAERLKGVDSTLKIQPAELGDSAMYLCASSRDRGRGTQYFGPGTRLLVL.

V usage is TRBV27 and J usage is TRBJ2-1; 7 bases line up with TRBD1. The junction had 4 bases not matched to a gene; V was cut back by 0 bases and J by 2 bases. Germline-derived CDR1 and CDR2 are MNHEY and SMNVEV (reference sequence). The CDR3 has 16 amino acids. The CDR3 loop is CASSLSVGQPYNEQFF. The CDR3 DNA is TGTGCCAGCAGTTTATCCGTGGGACAGCCCTACAATGAGCAGTTCTTC.

This clonotype came up once. The J gene is TRBJ2-5, the V gene TRBV28; a possible D gene is TRBD1 (8 bases). The CDR3 is 15 residues long. CDR1 and CDR2 from the germline V gene are MDHEN and SYDVKM. V lost 7 bases, J lost 7 bases, and 22 bases lay in between. CDR3 sequence (DNA): TGTGCCAGCAATATACAGGGGGGGGGGAGTCTGACCCAGTACTTC. This codes for CASNIQGGGSLTQYF.